This TCR beta chain was profiled in a study of blood T cell repertoires in COVID-19. At the level of the study: In each case, the material was cDNA or gDNA derived from T cells, B-cell-depleted T cells, or PBMCs.

This clone came up a few times. Repertoires were generated with immunoSEQ multiplex PCR, while TCRdb's copy carries only in-frame clones and drops some. The table records more than 85,000 clones, 80% to 90% of them present only once. Germline V gene lookup returns CDR1 LNHDA and CDR2 SQIVND (reference sequence). The V and J ends lost 7 bases and 7 bases respectively, with 14 bases between them. CDR3 length: 14 residues. Patients at the Seattle site were enrolled during active infection and followed longitudinally. The receptor was derived from a human donor with COVID-19, enrolled during active disease. The donor label of this sample is uncertain. V and J are TRBV19 and TRBJ1-6, with D possibly TRBD1 on 6 matching bases. Specimen: peripheral blood. The CDR3 loop is CASTQRDKNSPLHF. In nucleotides, the CDR3 is TGTGCCAGTACTCAGAGGGACAAGAATTCACCCCTCCACTTT.